The T cell receptor beta chain described here comes from a study of CD8+ T cells in alopecia areata. Once RNA had been extracted, it was reverse transcribed into cDNA to act as the sequencing template. Assay: immunoSEQ multiplex PCR; the TCRdb copy retains only in-frame clones and omits some. Here the sample spans about 250,000 clones, roughly 60% being singletons. Treatment defined: oral pan-JAK inhibitor, 5-10 mg twice daily. Cell sorting on a FACSAria was used to separate CD4+ and CD8+ T cells from the PBMCs. Germline-derived CDR1 and CDR2 are SQVTM and ANQGSEA. This CDR3 is built from 14 residues. The V and J ends lost 7 bases and 12 bases, in that order; junction bases with no gene match: 9. Overall study findings and caveats: Significant decreases in scalp clonality and expanded CD8+ clones followed tofacitinib treatment. With tofacitinib ongoing, many expanded lesional clones persisted in both scalp and blood.

The sample holds a few counts of this clone. Its antigen remains unidentified. Specimen: CD4+ T cells sorted from blood, collected at roughly week 52, from a patient treated with tofacitinib. The clonotype originates from a human donor with alopecia areata. The chain recombines TRBV29-1 with TRBJ2-1; 16 bases are shared with TRBD2. The CDR3 sequence: CSATGTSGGAGQFF. The CDR3 coding sequence is TGCAGCGCTACCGGGACTAGCGGGGGGGCCGGGCAGTTCTTC.